This T cell receptor (beta chain) was sequenced during a study of blood T cell repertoires in COVID-19. In the study overall: Some COVID-19 samples were acute and others convalescent; all came from the United States, Italy and Spain. PBMCs, B-cell-depleted T cells, or T cells provided the cDNA or gDNA that made up the material.

There are a few counts of this clone. The CDR3 runs 14 residues. Per the germline V gene, CDR1 is SGHAT and CDR2 is FQNNGV. V was trimmed by 0 bases and J by 6 bases, leaving 12 bases between them. In the authors' workflow: Reference gene primer amplification in the assay estimated nucleated cell counts. Only in-frame clones appear in the TCRdb table, and some are missing; sequencing was by immunoSEQ multiplex PCR. V and J calls and clone size are given by that table; D and trimming were obtained from the DNA. The sample gives roughly 120,000 clones, around four fifths of which show up once; 6% is in the top ten. Patients of the Seattle cohort, enrolled during active infection, were followed longitudinally.

The sequenced sample consisted of peripheral blood. The V and J genes are TRBV11-2 and TRBJ2-7, with a tentative D call TRBD1 (6 bases). This clonotype originated in a man of 80 years or more with COVID-19, enrolled during active disease. The CDR3: CASSLDRGFGEQYF. The CDR3 DNA is TGTGCCAGCAGCTTAGACAGGGGCTTCGGCGAGCAGTACTTC.